This TCR beta chain was retrieved from a study of blood T cell repertoires in COVID-19. Study information: PBMCs, B-cell-depleted T cells, or T cells provided the cDNA or gDNA that made up the material.

The CDR3 has 13 amino acids. Trimming pared 4 bases from V and 8 bases from J, leaving 17 bases between. Germline V gives CDR1 GTSNPN, CDR2 SVGIG (reference sequence). Only in-frame clones appear in the TCRdb table, and some are missing; sequencing was by immunoSEQ multiplex PCR. This sample has over 100,000 clones; roughly 85% occur once, and the top ten carry 2% to 2.5%. The chain links TRBV30 to TRBJ1-2; weak D call: TRBD1 (6 bases). The sample taken for sequencing was peripheral blood. This receptor was identified in a man aged 50-60 years with active COVID-19. CDR3 nucleotide sequence: TGTGCCTGGACTCACGGGGGGGCGGGCGGCTACACCTTC. Translated, it gives CAWTHGGAGGYTF.